This T cell receptor (beta chain) was identified in a study of regulatory T cells in long-lasting Graves disease. As to time point: newly diagnosed GD, antithyroid drugs for less than 3 months. The TCR library used RNA extracted from PBMCs. Peripheral blood, at nine milliliters, went into EDTA tubes. V was shortened by 3 bases and J by 2 bases, with 11 bases between the two germline ends. The CDR3 is 14 amino acids. Germline V gene sequence: CDR1 MNHEY, CDR2 SMNVEV (reference sequence). Study-level points and caveats: Persistent disease showed a preference for TRBV28, TRBJ1-2 and TRBJ2-5.

Sequencing libraries for TCR beta were prepared with iRepertoire HTBI primers and Arm-PCR of CDR3 regions. The authors' processing: Segment identification across samples yielded 62 TRBV and about 14 TRBJ segments. One entry per CDR3 protein results from TCRdb running MiXCR on the multiplex PCR reads. The V and J calls follow TCRdb's processing rather than the paper's. The sample consists of 200,000 to 250,000 distinct CDR3 sequences, roughly a fifth of them appearing once. This clonotype was seen at least ten times. Its antigen is still unknown. This same sample was also taken into another study, of T cells in Graves' hyperthyroidism and ophthalmopathy. That report notes: Subjects aged 18 to 65 presented with newly diagnosed hyperthyroidism of less than 2 months' duration.

The sequence came from a woman aged 30 to 39 with Graves disease. The input for sequencing was peripheral blood mononuclear cells (PBMCs), taken at new diagnosis, from a patient treated with antithyroid drugs. J is TRBJ2-7 and V is TRBV27; D unresolved. The CDR3: CASSFSAAPYEQYF. DNA of the CDR3: TGTGCCAGCAGTTTCTCGGCAGCACCCTACGAGCAGTACTTC.